This T cell receptor (beta chain) was captured by sequencing in a study of T-cell memory formation after mild COVID-19. Whole-study results and caveats: Among CD4+ contracting clones, most were CM and EM, and CD8+ ones EMRA.

CDR1 and CDR2 from the germline V gene are MNHNY and SVGAGI (reference sequence). This CDR3 has 14 amino acids. V lost 5 bases, J lost 4 bases, and 13 bases lay in between. The TCR alpha and TCR beta cDNA libraries, bearing sample barcodes and UMIs, were generated by 5'RACE using constant-segment primers. TCRdb recomputed calls from the 5' RACE reads with MiXCR, one row per CDR3 protein. The table shows about 400,000 distinct CDR3 sequences, with 20% to 30% occurring only once. Turning to this clonotype: The antigen is unknown.

The chain recombines TRBV6-6 with TRBJ2-3; D unclear. The clonotype originates from an adult woman who had mild COVID-19 (a few samples of this study predate the infection). Cell type and time point are not known. Source material: PBMCs or a T cell subset sorted from them (not recorded which). This chain's CDR3 is CASSPTPRADTQYF. The CDR3, as DNA: TGTGCCAGCAGTCCTACACCCCGGGCAGATACGCAGTATTTT.